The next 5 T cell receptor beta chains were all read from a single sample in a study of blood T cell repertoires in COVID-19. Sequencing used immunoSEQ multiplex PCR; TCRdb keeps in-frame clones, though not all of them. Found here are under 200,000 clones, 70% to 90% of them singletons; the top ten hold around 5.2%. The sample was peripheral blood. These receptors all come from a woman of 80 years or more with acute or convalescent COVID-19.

CDR3 protein: CASSFLRVNYNEQFF. Here the CDR3 DNA reads TGTGCCAGCAGTTTTCTACGGGTAAACTACAATGAGCAGTTCTTC. The J gene is TRBJ2-1, the V gene TRBV27; D ambiguous. Trimming took 3 bases from V and 3 from J, leaving 12 bases between them. Germline V lookup: CDR1 MNHEY, CDR2 SMNVEV (reference sequence). The CDR3 spans 15 residues.

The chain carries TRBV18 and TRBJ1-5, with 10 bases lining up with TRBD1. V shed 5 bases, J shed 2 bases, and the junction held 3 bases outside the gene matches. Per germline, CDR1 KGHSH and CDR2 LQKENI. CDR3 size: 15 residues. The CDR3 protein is CASSETGGGNQPQHF. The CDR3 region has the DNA TGTGCCAGCTCAGAGACAGGGGGCGGCAATCAGCCCCAGCATTTT.

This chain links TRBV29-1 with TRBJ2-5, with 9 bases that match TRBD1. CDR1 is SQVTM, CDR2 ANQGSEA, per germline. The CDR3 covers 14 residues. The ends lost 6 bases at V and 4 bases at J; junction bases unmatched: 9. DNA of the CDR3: TGCAGCGTAGAACAGGGGGCGCTGGGAGAGACCCAGTACTTC. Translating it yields CSVEQGALGETQYF.

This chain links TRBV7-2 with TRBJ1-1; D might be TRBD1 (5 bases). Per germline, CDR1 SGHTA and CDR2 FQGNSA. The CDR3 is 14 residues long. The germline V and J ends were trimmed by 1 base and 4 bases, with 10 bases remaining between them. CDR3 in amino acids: CASSLVQGVTEAFF. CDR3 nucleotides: TGTGCCAGCAGCTTAGTGCAGGGTGTCACTGAAGCTTTCTTT.

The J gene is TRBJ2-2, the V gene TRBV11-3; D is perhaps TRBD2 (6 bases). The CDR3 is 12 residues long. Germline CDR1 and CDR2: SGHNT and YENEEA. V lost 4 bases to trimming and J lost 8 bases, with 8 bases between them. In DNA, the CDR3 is TGTGCCAGCAGCTCCCGGGAGGGGGAGCTGTTTTTT. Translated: CASSSREGELFF.